This passage covers 21 T cell receptor beta chains from one sample sequenced in a study of T cell changes during pregnancy in multiple sclerosis (dated by TCRdb to about 2019). The method behind the library was the immunoSEQ multiplex PCR assay. Held by TCRdb, this immuneACCESS table contains in-frame sequences only and omits some clones. Under half of the omission traces to an unresolved V gene where checked; the cause of the rest is unknown. The sample contains about 83,000 clones, about 95% of them found a single time. The ten largest clonotypes hold approximately 1% of the sample. This material consisted of peripheral blood, taken in the second trimester of pregnancy. These receptors all come from a female donor with multiple sclerosis, enrolled in a pregnancy study.

V is TRBV7-9 and J is TRBJ1-1; D uncertain. Germline V lookup: CDR1 SEHNR, CDR2 FQNEAQ (reference sequence). The V and J ends lost 9 bases and 0 bases respectively, with 14 bases between them. The length of the CDR3 is 14 residues. CDR3 bases: TGTGCCAGTGCCCAAACGGTGGTGAACACTGAAGCTTTCTTT. This codes for CASAQTVVNTEAFF.

In DNA, the CDR3 is TGTGCCAGCAGCCTGGGGAGGACTGAAAACATTCAGTACTTC. This gives the protein CASSLGRTENIQYF. This sequence joins TRBV9 and TRBJ2-4; a weak D match, TRBD2 (6 bases). The CDR3 sequence is 14 residues long. Trimming left V 4 bases short and J 5 bases short, with 13 bases between. CDR1 is SGDLS and CDR2 is YYNGEE in the germline V gene. Full variable domain (missing parts from reference TRBV9 and TRBJ2-4): DSGVTQTPKHLITATGQRVTLRCSPRSGDLSVYWYQQSLDQGLQFLIQYYNGEERAKGNILERFSAQQFPDLHSELNLSSLELGDSALYFCASSLGRTENIQYFGAGTRLSVL.

The genes are TRBV10-3 and TRBJ1-1; no clear D gene. The germline V gene has CDR1 ENHRY and CDR2 SYGVKD. CDR3 length: 15 residues. Trimming took 0 bases from V and 2 from J, leaving 10 bases between them. CDR3 in DNA: TGTGCCATCAGTGAGTCGTTAACCACAAACACTGAAGCTTTCTTT. Protein: CAISESLTTNTEAFF.

The chain uses TRBV2 and TRBJ2-2, with no clear D. Trimming left V 8 bases short and J 0 bases short, with 13 bases between. The germline CDR1 and CDR2 sequences are SNHLY and FYNNEI. The CDR3 consists of 15 residues. In DNA form, the CDR3 reads TGTGCCAGCGAATACAGTCCCGCGAACACCGGGGAGCTGTTTTTT. It codes for CASEYSPANTGELFF.

The rearrangement joins TRBV29-1 to TRBJ2-1, with TRBD2 as a possible D gene (5 bases). Trimming removed 7 bases at V and 10 bases at J, with 11 bases between. The CDR3 runs 10 residues. Germline CDR1 and CDR2: SQVTM and ANQGSEA. CDR3 protein: CSDLAEEQFF. The CDR3 bases are TGCAGCGACCTAGCAGAGGAGCAGTTCTTC.

The chain links TRBV28 to TRBJ1-1; D uncertain. The V gene's germline CDR1 is MDHEN and CDR2 SYDVKM. The CDR3 sequence is 13 residues long. The V gene lost 4 bases and the J gene lost 3 bases, with 9 bases spanning the gap. CDR3 DNA sequence: TGTGCCAGCAGTTCCTGGGGAGACACTGAAGCTTTCTTT. Translating it yields CASSSWGDTEAFF. The whole variable domain, filled in from reference TRBV28 and TRBJ1-1, reads DVKVTQSSRYLVKRTGEKVFLECVQDMDHENMFWYRQDPGLGLRLIYFSYDVKMKEKGDIPEGYSVSREKKERFSLILESASTNQTSMYLCASSSWGDTEAFFGQGTRLTVV.

V and J are TRBV11-2 and TRBJ1-5; no firm D call. V lost 6 bases and J lost 0, with 6 bases in between. CDR1 is SGHAT and CDR2 is FQNNGV in the germline V gene. The length of the CDR3 is 13 residues. The CDR3 region is CASSVNSNQPQHF. In DNA form, the CDR3 reads TGTGCCAGCAGTGTAAATAGCAATCAGCCCCAGCATTTT.

The chain joins TRBV9 to TRBJ2-3; 10 bases align to TRBD2. The CDR3 is 16 residues long. Germline V gene data show CDR1 as SGDLS and CDR2 as YYNGEE. V was pared by 4 bases and J by 4 bases, with 9 bases of the junction left unmatched. The CDR3 loop reads CASSQRASGRADTQYF. The CDR3 DNA sequence: TGTGCCAGCAGCCAGAGGGCTAGCGGGAGAGCAGATACGCAGTATTTT.

The chain recombines TRBV18 with TRBJ2-1; 13 bases map to TRBD2. The CDR3 has 16 residues. Germline lookup yields CDR1 KGHSH and CDR2 LQKENI. Germline trimming cut 4 bases from V and 3 bases from J; bases unmatched to any gene: 3. For the CDR3, the DNA is TGTGCCAGCTCACGGACTAGCGGGAGTCACTACAATGAGCAGTTCTTC. Its protein product is CASSRTSGSHYNEQFF. The full variable domain, its missing parts supplied by reference TRBV18 and TRBJ2-1, is NAGVMQNPRHLVRRRGQEARLRCSPMKGHSHVYWYRQLPEEGLKFMVYLQKENIIDESGMPKERFSAEFPKEGPSILRIQQVVRGDSAAYFCASSRTSGSHYNEQFFGPGTRLTVL.

The rearrangement links TRBV7-9 to TRBJ2-7; a weak D match, TRBD2 (5 bases). From germline, CDR1 is SEHNR and CDR2 FQNEAQ (reference sequence). The CDR3 has 16 residues. V dropped 1 base and J dropped 1 base, with 14 bases sitting between them. The CDR3 loop is CASSLVGGGRSYEQYF. As DNA, the CDR3 is TGTGCCAGCAGCTTAGTAGGAGGCGGCAGGTCCTACGAGCAGTACTTC. Full variable domain (outside the CDR3, taken from reference TRBV7-9 and TRBJ2-7): DTGVSQNPRHKITKRGQNVTFRCDPISEHNRLYWYRQTLGQGPEFLTYFQNEAQLEKSRLLSDRFSAERPKGSFSTLEIQRTEQGDSAMYLCASSLVGGGRSYEQYFGPGTRLTVT.

Only a few counts were recorded for this clone. The chain joins TRBV29-1 to TRBJ2-7; TRBD1 might be the D (6 bases). The V gene's germline CDR1 is SQVTM and CDR2 ANQGSEA. Deletions cut 6 bases from V and 1 base from J, with 10 bases between. The CDR3 runs to 12 residues. DNA of the CDR3: TGCAGCGTGCGACAGGAATCCTACGAGCAGTACTTC. This translates into CSVRQESYEQYF.

CDR3 DNA: TGTGCCAGCAGCCTCTATAGCGGGAGAAAAGCGTACACCGGGGAGCTGTTTTTT. As protein: CASSLYSGRKAYTGELFF. The chain recombines TRBV7-8 with TRBJ2-2; 9 nucleotides match TRBD2. The CDR3 runs 18 residues. Germline loops: CDR1 SGHVS, CDR2 FQNEAQ. V trimming: 5 bases; J trimming: 3 bases; junction bases outside the gene matches: 13.

CDR3 DNA: TGTGCCAGCAGCCAAGAGGGTAGCTTTGGAAACACCATATATTTT. It encodes CASSQEGSFGNTIYF. This rearrangement joins TRBV4-2 to TRBJ1-3; D remains ambiguous. V lost 0 bases, J lost 3 bases, and 9 bases lay in between. Germline V gene lookup returns CDR1 LGHNA and CDR2 YNFKEQ. This CDR3 contains 15 residues.

The J gene is TRBJ2-2, the V gene TRBV6-1, with D perhaps matching TRBD2 (6 bases). V gave up 2 bases and J gave up 0 bases, with 13 bases separating them. CDR1 is MNHNS, CDR2 SASEGT, per germline. This CDR3 is built from 17 residues. CDR3 residues: CASSETDGLSNTGELFF. As DNA, the CDR3 is TGTGCCAGCAGTGAAACGGACGGACTATCGAACACCGGGGAGCTGTTTTTT.

The V gene is TRBV4-1, the J gene TRBJ2-3; 8 nucleotides agree with TRBD2. Per germline, CDR1 MGHRA and CDR2 YSYEKL. V shed 2 bases, J shed 4 bases, and the junction held 2 bases outside the gene matches. The length of the CDR3 is 14 residues. The CDR3 is CASSQTGLADTQYF. In DNA, the CDR3 is TGCGCCAGCAGCCAAACGGGACTAGCAGATACGCAGTATTTT.

The chain links TRBV11-2 to TRBJ2-7; possible D gene TRBD1, 6 bases. V lost 3 bases, J lost 8 bases, and 11 bases lay in between. Looked up from germline, CDR1 is SGHAT and CDR2 is FQNNGV. CDR3 length equals 12 residues. CDR3 residues: CASSFTGPQQYF. CDR3 in DNA: TGTGCCAGCAGCTTTACAGGGCCCCAGCAGTACTTC.

The gene calls are TRBV28 and TRBJ2-7; unclear D gene. The germline V and J ends were trimmed by 1 base and 2 bases, with 12 bases remaining between them. This CDR3 has 15 residues. Germline assignment: CDR1 MDHEN and CDR2 SYDVKM. The CDR3 nucleotides are TGTGCCAGCAGTTTATTGGGCGAAACCCCCTACGAGCAGTACTTC. This sequence encodes CASSLLGETPYEQYF.

The chain is built from TRBV18 and TRBJ2-7; 10 bases fit TRBD1. The CDR3 has 14 amino acids. Germline-derived CDR1 and CDR2 are KGHSH and LQKENI. Trimming cost V 8 bases and J 2 bases; bases outside gene matches: 6. The CDR3 nucleotides read TGTGCCAGCACCACAGGACAGGGGGCCTACGAGCAGTACTTC. This gives the protein CASTTGQGAYEQYF.

The rearrangement uses TRBV11-1 and TRBJ2-7, with D perhaps matching TRBD2 (6 bases). This CDR3 has 14 residues. The germline V gene encodes CDR1 SGHAT and CDR2 FQDESV (reference sequence). Trimming shortened V by 4 bases and J by 7 bases, and 17 bases separated the two germline ends. The CDR3 nucleotides are TGTGCCAGCAGCTCCGGGGGTCTCTCGGGTGAGCAGTACTTC. This translates into CASSSGGLSGEQYF.

This clone was counted a single time. The J gene is TRBJ1-2, the V gene TRBV6-5; 8 positions agree with TRBD1. Germline V gives CDR1 MNHEY, CDR2 SVGAGI. CDR3 length: 13 amino acids. After removal of 6 bases from V and 9 bases from J, the junction contained 9 bases not matched to a gene. CDR3 in amino acids: CASSSDREGSYTF. The CDR3 region has the DNA TGTGCCAGCAGCTCGGACAGGGAAGGAAGCTACACCTTC.

The rearrangement links TRBV2 to TRBJ1-6; 7 bases are a match to TRBD1. This CDR3 spans 14 amino acids. V was pared by 4 bases and J by 9 bases, with 6 bases of the junction left unmatched. The germline V gene has CDR1 SNHLY and CDR2 FYNNEI. CDR3 residues: CASSAQGDTSPLHF. The CDR3 region has the DNA TGTGCCAGCAGTGCGCAGGGGGACACTTCACCCCTCCACTTT. The variable domain in full, completed from reference TRBV2 and TRBJ1-6, reads EPEVTQTPSHQVTQMGQEVILRCVPISNHLYFYWYRQILGQKVEFLVSFYNNEISEKSEIFDDQFSVERPDGSNFTLKIRSTKLEDSAMYFCASSAQGDTSPLHFGNGTRLTVT.